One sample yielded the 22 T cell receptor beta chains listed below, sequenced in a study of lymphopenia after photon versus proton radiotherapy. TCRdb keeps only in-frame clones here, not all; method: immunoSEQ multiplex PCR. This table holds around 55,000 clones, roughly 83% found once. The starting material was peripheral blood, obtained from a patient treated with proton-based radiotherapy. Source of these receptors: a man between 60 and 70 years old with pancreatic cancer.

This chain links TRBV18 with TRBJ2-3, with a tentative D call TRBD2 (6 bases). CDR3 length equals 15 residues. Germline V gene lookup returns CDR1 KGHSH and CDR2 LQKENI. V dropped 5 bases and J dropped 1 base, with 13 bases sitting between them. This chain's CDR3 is CASSSTLAGTDTQYF. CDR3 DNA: TGTGCCAGCTCATCCACATTAGCGGGCACAGATACGCAGTATTTT.

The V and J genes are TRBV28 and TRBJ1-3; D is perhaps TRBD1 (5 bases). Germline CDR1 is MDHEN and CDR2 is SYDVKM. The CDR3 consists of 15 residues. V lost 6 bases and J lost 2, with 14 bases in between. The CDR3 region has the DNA TGTGCCAGCAGGCAAAATGGGGCGCCTGGAAACACCATATATTTT. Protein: CASRQNGAPGNTIYF.

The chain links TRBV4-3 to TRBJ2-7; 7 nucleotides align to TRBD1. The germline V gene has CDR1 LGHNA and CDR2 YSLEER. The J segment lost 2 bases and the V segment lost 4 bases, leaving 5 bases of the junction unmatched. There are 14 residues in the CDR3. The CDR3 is CASSPNTGAYEQYF. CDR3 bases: TGCGCCAGCAGCCCGAATACAGGGGCCTACGAGCAGTACTTC.

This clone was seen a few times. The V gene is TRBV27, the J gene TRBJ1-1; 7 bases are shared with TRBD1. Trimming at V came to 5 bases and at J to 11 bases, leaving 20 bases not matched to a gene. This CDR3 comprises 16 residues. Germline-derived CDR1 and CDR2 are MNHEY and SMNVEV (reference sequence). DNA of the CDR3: TGTGCCAGCAGTCCCCAAGCCCTTGTCTCCGCAGGGGGGGCTTTCTTT. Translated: CASSPQALVSAGGAFF.

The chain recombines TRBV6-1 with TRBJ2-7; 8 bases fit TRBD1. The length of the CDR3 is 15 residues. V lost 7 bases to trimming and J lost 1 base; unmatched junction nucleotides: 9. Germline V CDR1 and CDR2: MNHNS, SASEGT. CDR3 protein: CASIFDRGISYEQYF. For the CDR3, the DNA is TGTGCCAGCATATTTGACAGGGGCATATCCTACGAGCAGTACTTC.

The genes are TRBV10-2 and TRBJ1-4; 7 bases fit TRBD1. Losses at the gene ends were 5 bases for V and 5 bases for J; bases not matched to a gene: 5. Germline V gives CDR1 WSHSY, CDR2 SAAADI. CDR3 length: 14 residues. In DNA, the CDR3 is TGCGCCAGCAGTAGGACAGGATCGAATGAAAAACTGTTTTTT. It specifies CASSRTGSNEKLFF.

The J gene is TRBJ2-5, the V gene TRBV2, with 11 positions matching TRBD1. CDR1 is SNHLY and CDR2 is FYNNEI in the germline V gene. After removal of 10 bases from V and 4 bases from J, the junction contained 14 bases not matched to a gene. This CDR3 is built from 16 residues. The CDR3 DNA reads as TGTGCCACCAACCGGGACAGGGGGGAGGGTGGAGAGACCCAGTACTTC. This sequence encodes CATNRDRGEGGETQYF. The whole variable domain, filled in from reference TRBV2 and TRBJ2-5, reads EPEVTQTPSHQVTQMGQEVILRCVPISNHLYFYWYRQILGQKVEFLVSFYNNEISEKSEIFDDQFSVERPDGSNFTLKIRSTKLEDSAMYFCATNRDRGEGGETQYFGPGTRLLVL.

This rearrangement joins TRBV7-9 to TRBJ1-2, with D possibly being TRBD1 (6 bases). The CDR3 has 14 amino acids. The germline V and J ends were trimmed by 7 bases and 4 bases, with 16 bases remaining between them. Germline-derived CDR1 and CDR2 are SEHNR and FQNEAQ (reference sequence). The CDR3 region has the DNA TGTGCCAGCACCCGGCCGGACAGAACCTATGGCTACACCTTC. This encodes CASTRPDRTYGYTF.

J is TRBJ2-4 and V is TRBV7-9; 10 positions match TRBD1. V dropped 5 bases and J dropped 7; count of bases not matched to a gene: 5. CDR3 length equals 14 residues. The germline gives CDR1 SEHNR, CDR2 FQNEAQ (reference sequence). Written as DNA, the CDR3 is TGTGCCAGCAGCCAACTGGACAGGGGGAACATTCAGTACTTC. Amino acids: CASSQLDRGNIQYF. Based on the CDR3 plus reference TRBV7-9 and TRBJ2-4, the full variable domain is DTGVSQNPRHKITKRGQNVTFRCDPISEHNRLYWYRQTLGQGPEFLTYFQNEAQLEKSRLLSDRFSAERPKGSFSTLEIQRTEQGDSAMYLCASSQLDRGNIQYFGAGTRLSVL.

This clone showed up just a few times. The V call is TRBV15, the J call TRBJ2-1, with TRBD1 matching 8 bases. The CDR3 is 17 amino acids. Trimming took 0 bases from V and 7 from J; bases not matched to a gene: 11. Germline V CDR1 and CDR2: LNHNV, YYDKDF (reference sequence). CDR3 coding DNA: TGTGCCACCAGCAGAGATCTGTTCGGCAGGGGGCCTAATGAGCAGTTCTTC. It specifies CATSRDLFGRGPNEQFF.

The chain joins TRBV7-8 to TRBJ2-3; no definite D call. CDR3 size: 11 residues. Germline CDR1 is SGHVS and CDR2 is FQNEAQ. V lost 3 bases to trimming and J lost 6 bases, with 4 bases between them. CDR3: CASSLIDTQYF. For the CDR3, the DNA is TGTGCCAGCAGCTTGATCGATACGCAGTATTTT. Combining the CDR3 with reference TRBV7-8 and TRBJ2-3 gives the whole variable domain GAGVSQSPRYKVAKRGQDVALRCDPISGHVSLFWYQQALGQGPEFLTYFQNEAQLDKSGLPSDRFFAERPEGSVSTLKIQRTQQEDSAVYLCASSLIDTQYFGPGTRLTVL.

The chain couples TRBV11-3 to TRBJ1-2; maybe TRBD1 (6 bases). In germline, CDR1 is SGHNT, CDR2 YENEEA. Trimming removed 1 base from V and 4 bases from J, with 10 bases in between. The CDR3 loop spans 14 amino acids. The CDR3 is CASSLAGEGYGYTF. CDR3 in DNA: TGTGCCAGCAGCTTAGCAGGGGAAGGCTATGGCTACACCTTC.

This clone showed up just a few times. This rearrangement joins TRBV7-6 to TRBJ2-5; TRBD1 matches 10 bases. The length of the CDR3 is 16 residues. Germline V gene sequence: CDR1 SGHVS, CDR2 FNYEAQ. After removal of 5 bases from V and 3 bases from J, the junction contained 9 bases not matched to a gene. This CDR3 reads CASSLWTGGGEETQYF. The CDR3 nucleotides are TGTGCCAGCAGCCTCTGGACAGGGGGGGGAGAAGAGACCCAGTACTTC.

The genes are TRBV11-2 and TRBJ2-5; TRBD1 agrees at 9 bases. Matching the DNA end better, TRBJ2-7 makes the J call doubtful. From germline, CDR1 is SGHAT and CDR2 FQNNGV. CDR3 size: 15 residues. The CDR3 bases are TGTGCCAGCAGCCCTACCGGGACAGGGTCTTACGAGCAGTACTTC. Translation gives CASSPTGTGSYEQYF.

The CDR3 nucleotides read TGTGCCAGCTCACCACCGTTAAGCGGGAGGGCCTACAATGAGCAGTTCTTC. Amino acids: CASSPPLSGRAYNEQFF. The chain uses TRBV18 and TRBJ2-1, with 10 bases matching TRBD2. Germline V lookup: CDR1 KGHSH, CDR2 LQKENI. CDR3 length: 17 residues. V gave up 0 bases and J gave up 2 bases; unmatched junction bases: 4.

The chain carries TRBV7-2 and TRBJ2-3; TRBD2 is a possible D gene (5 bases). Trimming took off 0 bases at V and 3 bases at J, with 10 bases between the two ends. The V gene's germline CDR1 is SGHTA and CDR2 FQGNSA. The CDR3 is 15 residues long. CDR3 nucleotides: TGTGCCAGCAGCTTAGCGGGAGTTCGGACAGATACGCAGTATTTT. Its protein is CASSLAGVRTDTQYF.

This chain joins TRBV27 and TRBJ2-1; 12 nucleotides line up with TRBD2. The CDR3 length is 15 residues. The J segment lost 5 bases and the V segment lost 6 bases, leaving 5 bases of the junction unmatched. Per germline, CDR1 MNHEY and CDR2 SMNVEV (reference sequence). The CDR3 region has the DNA TGTGCCAGCAGATCTCTAGCGGGAGGGAACAATGAGCAGTTCTTC. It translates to CASRSLAGGNNEQFF.

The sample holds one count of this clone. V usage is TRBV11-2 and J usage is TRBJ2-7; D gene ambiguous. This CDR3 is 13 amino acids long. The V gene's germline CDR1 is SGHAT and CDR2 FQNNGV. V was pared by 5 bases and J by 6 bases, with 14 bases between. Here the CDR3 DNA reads TGTGCCAGCAGCCTTGCAACTGGGTCCGAGCAGTACTTC. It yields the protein CASSLATGSEQYF.

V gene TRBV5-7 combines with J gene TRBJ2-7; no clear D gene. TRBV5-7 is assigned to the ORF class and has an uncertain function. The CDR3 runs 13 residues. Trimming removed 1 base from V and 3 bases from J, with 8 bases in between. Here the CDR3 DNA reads TGTGCCAGCAGCTTGAAACAGTACTACGAGCAGTACTTC. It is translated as CASSLKQYYEQYF.

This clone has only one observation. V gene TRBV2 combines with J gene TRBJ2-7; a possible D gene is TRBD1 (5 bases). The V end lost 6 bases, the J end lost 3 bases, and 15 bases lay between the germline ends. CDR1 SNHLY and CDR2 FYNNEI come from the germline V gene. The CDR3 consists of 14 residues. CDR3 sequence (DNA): TGTGCCAGCAGCCGGAGAGACAGAATCTACGAGCAGTACTTC. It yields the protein CASSRRDRIYEQYF.

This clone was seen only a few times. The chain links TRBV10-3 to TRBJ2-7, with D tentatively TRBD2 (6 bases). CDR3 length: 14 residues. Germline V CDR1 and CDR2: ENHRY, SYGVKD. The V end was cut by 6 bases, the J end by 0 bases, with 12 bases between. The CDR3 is CAIRERASSYEQYF. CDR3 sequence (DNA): TGTGCCATCAGGGAGCGGGCCAGCTCCTACGAGCAGTACTTC.

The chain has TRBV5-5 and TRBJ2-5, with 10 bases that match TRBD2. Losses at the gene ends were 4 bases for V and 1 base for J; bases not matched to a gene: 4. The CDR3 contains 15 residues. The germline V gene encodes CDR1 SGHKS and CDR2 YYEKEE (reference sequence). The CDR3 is CASSQWTSGQETQYF. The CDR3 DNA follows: TGTGCCAGCAGCCAATGGACTAGCGGCCAAGAGACCCAGTACTTC.